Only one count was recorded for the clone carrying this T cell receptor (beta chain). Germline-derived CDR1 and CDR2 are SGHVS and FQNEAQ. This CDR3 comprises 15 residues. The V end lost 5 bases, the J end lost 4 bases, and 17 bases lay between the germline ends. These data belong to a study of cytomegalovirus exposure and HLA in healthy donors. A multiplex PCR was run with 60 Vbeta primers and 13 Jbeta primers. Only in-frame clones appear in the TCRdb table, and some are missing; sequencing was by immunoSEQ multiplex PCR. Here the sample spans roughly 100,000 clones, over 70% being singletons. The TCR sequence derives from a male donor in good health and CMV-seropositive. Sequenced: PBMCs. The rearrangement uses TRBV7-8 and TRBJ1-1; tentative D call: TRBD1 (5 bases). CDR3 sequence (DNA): TGTGCCAGCAGCCGTCGGACACTTGCGTTCACTGAAGCTTTCTTT. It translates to CASSRRTLAFTEAFF.